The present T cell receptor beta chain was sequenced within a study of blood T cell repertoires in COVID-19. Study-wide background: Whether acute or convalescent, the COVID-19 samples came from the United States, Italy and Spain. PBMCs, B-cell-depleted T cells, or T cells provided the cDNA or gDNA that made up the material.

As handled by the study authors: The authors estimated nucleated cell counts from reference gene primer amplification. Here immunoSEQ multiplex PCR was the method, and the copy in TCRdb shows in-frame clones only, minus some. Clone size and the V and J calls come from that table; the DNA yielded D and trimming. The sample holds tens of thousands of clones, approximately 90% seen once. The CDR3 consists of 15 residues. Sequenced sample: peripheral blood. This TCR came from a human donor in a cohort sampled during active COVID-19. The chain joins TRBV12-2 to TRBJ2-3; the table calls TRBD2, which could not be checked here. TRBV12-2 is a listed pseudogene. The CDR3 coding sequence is TGTGCAAGTCGCGGACTAGCGGGGGTCACAGATACGCAGTATTTT. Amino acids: CASRGLAGVTDTQYF.